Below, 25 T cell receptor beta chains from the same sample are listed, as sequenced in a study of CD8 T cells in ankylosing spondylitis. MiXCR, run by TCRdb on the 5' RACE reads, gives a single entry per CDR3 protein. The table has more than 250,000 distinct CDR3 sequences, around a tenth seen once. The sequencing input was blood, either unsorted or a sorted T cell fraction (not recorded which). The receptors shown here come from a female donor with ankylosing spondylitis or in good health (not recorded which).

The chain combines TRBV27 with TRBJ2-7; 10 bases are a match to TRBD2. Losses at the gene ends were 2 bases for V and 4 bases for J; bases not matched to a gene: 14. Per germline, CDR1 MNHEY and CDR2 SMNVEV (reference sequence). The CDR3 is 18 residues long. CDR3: CASSLLGTSGAAVYEQYF. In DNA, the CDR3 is TGTGCCAGCAGTTTACTAGGCACTAGCGGGGCGGCGGTATACGAGCAGTACTTC.

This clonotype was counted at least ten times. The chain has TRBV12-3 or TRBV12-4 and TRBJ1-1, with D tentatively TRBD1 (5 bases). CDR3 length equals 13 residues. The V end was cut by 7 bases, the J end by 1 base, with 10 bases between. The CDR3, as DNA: TGTGCCAGCAATAAGGGGCAGAACACTGAAGCTTTCTTT. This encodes CASNKGQNTEAFF.

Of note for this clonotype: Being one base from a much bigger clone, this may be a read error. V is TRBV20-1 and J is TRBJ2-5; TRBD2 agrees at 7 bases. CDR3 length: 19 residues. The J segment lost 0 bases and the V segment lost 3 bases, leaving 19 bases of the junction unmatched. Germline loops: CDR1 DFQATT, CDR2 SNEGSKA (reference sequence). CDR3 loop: CSARDSSGTNKRNQETQYF. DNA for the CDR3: TGCAGTGCTAGGGATTCTAGCGGCACCAATAAGAGGAACCAAGAGACCCAGTACTTC.

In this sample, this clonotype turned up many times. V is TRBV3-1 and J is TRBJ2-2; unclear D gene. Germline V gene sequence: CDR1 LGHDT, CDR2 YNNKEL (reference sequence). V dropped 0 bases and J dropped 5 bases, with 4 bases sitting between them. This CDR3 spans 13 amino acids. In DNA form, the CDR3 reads TGTGCCAGCAGCCAAGAGATAACCGGGGAGCTGTTTTTT. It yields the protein CASSQEITGELFF.

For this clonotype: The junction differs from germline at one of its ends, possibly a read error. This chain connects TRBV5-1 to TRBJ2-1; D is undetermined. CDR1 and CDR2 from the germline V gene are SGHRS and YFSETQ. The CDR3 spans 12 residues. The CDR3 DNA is TGCGCCTGCAGCTTGGGGTACAATGAACAGTTCTTC. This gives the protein CACSLGYNEQFF.

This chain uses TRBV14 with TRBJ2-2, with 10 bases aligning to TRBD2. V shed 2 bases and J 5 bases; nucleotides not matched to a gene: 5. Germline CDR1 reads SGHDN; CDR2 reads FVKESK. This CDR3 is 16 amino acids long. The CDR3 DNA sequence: TGTGCCAGCAGCCAAAGGACTAGCGGACCTACCGGGGAGCTGTTTTTT. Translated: CASSQRTSGPTGELFF.

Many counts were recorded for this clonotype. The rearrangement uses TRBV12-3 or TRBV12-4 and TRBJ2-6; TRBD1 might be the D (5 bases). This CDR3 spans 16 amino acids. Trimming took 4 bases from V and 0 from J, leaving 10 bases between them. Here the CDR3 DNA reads TGTGCCAGCAGTTCGACAGCGATCTCTGGGGCCAACGTCCTGACTTTC. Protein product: CASSSTAISGANVLTF.

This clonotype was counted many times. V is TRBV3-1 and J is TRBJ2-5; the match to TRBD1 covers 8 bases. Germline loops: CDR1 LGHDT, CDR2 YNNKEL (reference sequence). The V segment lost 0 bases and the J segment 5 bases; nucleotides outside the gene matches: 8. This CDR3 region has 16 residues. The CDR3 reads CASSQDMNRGRETQYF. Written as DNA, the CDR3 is TGTGCCAGCAGCCAAGATATGAACAGGGGGAGGGAGACCCAGTACTTC.

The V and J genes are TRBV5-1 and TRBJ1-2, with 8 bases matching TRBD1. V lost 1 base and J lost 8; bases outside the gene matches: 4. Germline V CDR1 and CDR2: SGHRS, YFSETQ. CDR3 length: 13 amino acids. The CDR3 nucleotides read TGCGCCAGCAGCTTGCACCGGACAGGGGGCTACACCTTC. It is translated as CASSLHRTGGYTF.

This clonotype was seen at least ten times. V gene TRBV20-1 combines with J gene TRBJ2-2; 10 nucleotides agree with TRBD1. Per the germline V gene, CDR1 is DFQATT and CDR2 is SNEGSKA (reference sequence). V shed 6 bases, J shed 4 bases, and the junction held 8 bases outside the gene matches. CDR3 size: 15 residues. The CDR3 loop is CSAINRDRGTGELFF. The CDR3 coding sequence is TGCAGTGCAATTAACCGGGACAGGGGCACCGGGGAGCTGTTTTTT.

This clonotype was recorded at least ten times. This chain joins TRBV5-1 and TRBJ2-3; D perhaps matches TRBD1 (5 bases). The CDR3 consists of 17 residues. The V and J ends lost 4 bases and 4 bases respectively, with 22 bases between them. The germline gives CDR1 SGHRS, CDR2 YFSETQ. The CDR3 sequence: CASSVTNSPGWPDTQYF. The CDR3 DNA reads TGCGCCAGCAGCGTAACCAACAGTCCAGGGTGGCCAGATACGCAGTATTTT.

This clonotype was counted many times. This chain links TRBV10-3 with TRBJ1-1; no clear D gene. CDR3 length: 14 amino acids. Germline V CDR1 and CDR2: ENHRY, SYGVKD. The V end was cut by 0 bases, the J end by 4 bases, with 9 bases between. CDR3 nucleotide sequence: TGTGCCATCAGTGAGTCTGCTTTGGGCACTGAAGCTTTCTTT. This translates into CAISESALGTEAFF.

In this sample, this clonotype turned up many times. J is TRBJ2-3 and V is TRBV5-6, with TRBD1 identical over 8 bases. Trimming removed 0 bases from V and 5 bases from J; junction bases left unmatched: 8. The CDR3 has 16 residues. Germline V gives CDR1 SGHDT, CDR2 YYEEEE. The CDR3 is CASSLVGQGARDTQYF. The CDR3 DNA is TGTGCCAGCAGCTTGGTAGGGCAGGGGGCAAGAGATACGCAGTATTTT.

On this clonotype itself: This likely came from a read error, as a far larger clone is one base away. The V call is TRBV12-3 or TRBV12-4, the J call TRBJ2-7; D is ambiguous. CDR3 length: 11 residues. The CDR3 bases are TGTGCCAGCAGATTAGAATACGAGCAGTACTTC. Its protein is CASRLEYEQYF.

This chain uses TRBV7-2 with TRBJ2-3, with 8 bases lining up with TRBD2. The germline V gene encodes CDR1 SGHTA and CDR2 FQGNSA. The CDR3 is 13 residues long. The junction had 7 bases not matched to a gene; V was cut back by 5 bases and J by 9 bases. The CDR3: CASSPERETTQYF. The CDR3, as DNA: TGTGCCAGCAGCCCCGAGCGGGAGACGACGCAGTATTTT.

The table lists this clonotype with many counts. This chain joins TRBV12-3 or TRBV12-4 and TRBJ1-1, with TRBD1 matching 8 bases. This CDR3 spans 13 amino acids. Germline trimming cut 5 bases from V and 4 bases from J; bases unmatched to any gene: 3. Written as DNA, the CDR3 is TGTGCCAGCAGTGCTACAGGGGGCACTGAAGCTTTCTTT. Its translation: CASSATGGTEAFF.

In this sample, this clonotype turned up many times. CDR3 residues: CASSPGLAGEGSEQFF. Here the CDR3 DNA reads TGTGCCAGCTCACCGGGACTAGCGGGAGAGGGTAGTGAGCAGTTCTTC. The chain couples TRBV18 to TRBJ2-1; TRBD2 matches at 14 bases. Trimming took 3 bases from V and 9 from J; bases not matched to a gene: 7. The germline gives CDR1 KGHSH, CDR2 LQKENI. The CDR3 covers 16 residues.

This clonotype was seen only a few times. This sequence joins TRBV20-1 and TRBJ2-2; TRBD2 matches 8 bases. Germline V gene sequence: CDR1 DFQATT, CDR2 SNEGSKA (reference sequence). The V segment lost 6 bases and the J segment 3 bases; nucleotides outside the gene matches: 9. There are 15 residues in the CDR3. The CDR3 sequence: CSAPPGGGYTGELFF. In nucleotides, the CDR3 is TGCAGTGCCCCACCGGGGGGGGGCTACACCGGGGAGCTGTTTTTT.

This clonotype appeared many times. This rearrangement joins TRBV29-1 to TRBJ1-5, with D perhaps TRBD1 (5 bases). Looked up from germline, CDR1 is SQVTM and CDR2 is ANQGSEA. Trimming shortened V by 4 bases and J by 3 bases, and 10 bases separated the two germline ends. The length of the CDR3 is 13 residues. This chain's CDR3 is CSVGAGLNQPQHF. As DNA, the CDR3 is TGCAGCGTTGGGGCAGGGCTCAATCAGCCCCAGCATTTT.

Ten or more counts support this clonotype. The CDR3 DNA is TGTGCCACCAGCAGTCCGAATGAGCAGTTCTTC. Residues: CATSSPNEQFF. The rearrangement uses TRBV15 and TRBJ2-1, with D unresolved. V lost 3 bases and J lost 7, with 4 bases in between. CDR3 length equals 11 residues. Germline CDR1 and CDR2: LNHNV and YYDKDF (reference sequence).

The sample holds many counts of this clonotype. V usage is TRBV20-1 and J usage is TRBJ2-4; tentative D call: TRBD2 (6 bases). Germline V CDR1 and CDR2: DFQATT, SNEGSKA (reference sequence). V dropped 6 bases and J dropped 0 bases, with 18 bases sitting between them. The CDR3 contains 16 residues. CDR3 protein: CSALPFRELAKNIQYF. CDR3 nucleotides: TGCAGTGCCCTACCTTTCCGGGAGCTAGCCAAAAACATTCAGTACTTC.

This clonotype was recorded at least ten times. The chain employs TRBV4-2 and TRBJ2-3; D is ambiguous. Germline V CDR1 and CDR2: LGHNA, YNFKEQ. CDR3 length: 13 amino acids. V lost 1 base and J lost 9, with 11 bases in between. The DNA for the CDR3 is TGTGCCAGCAGCCAAGGGACGCTCCAGACGCAGTATTTT. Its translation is CASSQGTLQTQYF.

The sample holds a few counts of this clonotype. CDR3 nucleotides: TGTGCCAGCAGCTTGTTCCCACCTTCACGGGACAGGGAGGATGAGCAGTTCTTC. Encoded protein: CASSLFPPSRDREDEQFF. This sequence joins TRBV5-6 and TRBJ2-1, with TRBD1 matching 9 bases. Trimming took 1 base from V and 8 from J; bases not matched to a gene: 16. The CDR3 extends over 18 amino acids. Germline V gene lookup returns CDR1 SGHDT and CDR2 YYEEEE.

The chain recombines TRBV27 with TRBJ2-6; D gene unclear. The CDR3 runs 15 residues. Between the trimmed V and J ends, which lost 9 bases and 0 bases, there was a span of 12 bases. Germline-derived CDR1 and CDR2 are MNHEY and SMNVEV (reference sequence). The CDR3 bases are TGTGCCAGTTCTGACGGCTTCTCTGGGGCCAACGTCCTGACTTTC. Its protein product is CASSDGFSGANVLTF.

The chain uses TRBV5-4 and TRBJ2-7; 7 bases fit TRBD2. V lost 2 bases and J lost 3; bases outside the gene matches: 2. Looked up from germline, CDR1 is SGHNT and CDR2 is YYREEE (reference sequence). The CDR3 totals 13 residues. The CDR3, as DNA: TGTGCCAGCAGCTTTCCGGGAGGCTACGAGCAGTACTTC. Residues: CASSFPGGYEQYF.